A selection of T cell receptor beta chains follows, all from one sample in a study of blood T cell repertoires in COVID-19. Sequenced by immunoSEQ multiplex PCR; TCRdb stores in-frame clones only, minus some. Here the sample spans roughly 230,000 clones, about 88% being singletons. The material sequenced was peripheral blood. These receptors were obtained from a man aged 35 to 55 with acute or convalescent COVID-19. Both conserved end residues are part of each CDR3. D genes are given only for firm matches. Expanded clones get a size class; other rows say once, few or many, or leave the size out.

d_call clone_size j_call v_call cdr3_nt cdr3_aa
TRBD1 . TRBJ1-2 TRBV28 TGTGCCAGCCGGACAGGCGGCGGAGTAAGGTGGGCCTATGGCTACACCTTC CASRTGGGVRWAYGYTF
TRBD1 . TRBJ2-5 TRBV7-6 TGTGCCAGCAGCCTACAGGGGATACAAGAGACCCAGTACTTC CASSLQGIQETQYF
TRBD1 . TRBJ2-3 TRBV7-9 TGTGCCAGCTCCATACAGGGGGCGACAGATACGCAGTATTTT CASSIQGATDTQYF
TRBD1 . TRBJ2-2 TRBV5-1 TGCGCCAGCAGCCCACAGGGGGCCACCGGGGAGCTGTTTTTT CASSPQGATGELFF
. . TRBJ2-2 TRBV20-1 TGCAGTGCTAGAGTAACCGGGGAGCTGTTTTTT CSARVTGELFF
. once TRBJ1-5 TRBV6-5 TGTGCCAGCAGCGACGGGTGGGGCCAGCCCCAGCATTTT CASSDGWGQPQHF
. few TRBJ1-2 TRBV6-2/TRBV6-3 TGTGCCAGCAGTTACTCGGGCATTGCTCCCGGCTACACCTTC CASSYSGIAPGYTF
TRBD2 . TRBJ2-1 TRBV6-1 TGTGCCAGCAGTGAAATGGGAGGGCTAGCTCCCAATGAGCAGTTCTTC CASSEMGGLAPNEQFF
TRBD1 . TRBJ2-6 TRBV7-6 TGTGCCAGCGGCGGAGGGACAGGGTCCATCTCTGGGGCCAACGTCCTGACTTTC CASGGGTGSISGANVLTF
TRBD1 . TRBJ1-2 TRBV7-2 TGTGCCAGCGGCCCACTCATCGGGACAGTGCATGGCTACACCTTC CASGPLIGTVHGYTF
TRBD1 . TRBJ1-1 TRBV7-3 TGTGCCAGCAGCCGGGACAGGGAGGACACTGAAGCTTTCTTT CASSRDREDTEAFF
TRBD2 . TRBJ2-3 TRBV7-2 TGTGCCAGCAGCCAACTAGCGGGGGGGCCGGATACGCAGTATTTT CASSQLAGGPDTQYF
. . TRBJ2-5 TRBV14 TGTGCCAGCCGCCAAGGGGGCGGGGGACTCCAAGAGACCCAGTACTTC CASRQGGGGLQETQYF
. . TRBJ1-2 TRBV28 TGTGCCAGCAGCCCACCCACTGTTGGCTACACCTTC CASSPPTVGYTF
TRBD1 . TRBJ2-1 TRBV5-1 TGCGCCAGCAGCCCCAGGTTGACGGGACAGGGGTACAATGAGCAGTTCTTC CASSPRLTGQGYNEQFF
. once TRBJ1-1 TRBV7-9 TGTGCCAGCAGCTCTACAAGGACAGATCTAATGAACACTGAAGCTTTCTTT CASSSTRTDLMNTEAFF
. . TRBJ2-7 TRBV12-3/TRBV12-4 TGTGCCAGCAGTTTGGACAGCTACGAGCAGTACTTC CASSLDSYEQYF
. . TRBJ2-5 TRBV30 TGTGCCTGGAACCCACACCCCCAAGAGACCCAGTACTTC CAWNPHPQETQYF
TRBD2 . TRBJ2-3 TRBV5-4 TGTGCCAGCAGCCCGGGACTAGTCGCAGATACGCAGTATTTT CASSPGLVADTQYF
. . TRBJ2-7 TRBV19 TGTGCCAGTAGTATCGACAGCCAGAGCTCCTACGAGCAGTACTTC CASSIDSQSSYEQYF
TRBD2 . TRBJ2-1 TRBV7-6 TGTGCCAGCAGCATGATGGGGGCTAGCGGGGGGAATGAGCAGTTCTTC CASSMMGASGGNEQFF